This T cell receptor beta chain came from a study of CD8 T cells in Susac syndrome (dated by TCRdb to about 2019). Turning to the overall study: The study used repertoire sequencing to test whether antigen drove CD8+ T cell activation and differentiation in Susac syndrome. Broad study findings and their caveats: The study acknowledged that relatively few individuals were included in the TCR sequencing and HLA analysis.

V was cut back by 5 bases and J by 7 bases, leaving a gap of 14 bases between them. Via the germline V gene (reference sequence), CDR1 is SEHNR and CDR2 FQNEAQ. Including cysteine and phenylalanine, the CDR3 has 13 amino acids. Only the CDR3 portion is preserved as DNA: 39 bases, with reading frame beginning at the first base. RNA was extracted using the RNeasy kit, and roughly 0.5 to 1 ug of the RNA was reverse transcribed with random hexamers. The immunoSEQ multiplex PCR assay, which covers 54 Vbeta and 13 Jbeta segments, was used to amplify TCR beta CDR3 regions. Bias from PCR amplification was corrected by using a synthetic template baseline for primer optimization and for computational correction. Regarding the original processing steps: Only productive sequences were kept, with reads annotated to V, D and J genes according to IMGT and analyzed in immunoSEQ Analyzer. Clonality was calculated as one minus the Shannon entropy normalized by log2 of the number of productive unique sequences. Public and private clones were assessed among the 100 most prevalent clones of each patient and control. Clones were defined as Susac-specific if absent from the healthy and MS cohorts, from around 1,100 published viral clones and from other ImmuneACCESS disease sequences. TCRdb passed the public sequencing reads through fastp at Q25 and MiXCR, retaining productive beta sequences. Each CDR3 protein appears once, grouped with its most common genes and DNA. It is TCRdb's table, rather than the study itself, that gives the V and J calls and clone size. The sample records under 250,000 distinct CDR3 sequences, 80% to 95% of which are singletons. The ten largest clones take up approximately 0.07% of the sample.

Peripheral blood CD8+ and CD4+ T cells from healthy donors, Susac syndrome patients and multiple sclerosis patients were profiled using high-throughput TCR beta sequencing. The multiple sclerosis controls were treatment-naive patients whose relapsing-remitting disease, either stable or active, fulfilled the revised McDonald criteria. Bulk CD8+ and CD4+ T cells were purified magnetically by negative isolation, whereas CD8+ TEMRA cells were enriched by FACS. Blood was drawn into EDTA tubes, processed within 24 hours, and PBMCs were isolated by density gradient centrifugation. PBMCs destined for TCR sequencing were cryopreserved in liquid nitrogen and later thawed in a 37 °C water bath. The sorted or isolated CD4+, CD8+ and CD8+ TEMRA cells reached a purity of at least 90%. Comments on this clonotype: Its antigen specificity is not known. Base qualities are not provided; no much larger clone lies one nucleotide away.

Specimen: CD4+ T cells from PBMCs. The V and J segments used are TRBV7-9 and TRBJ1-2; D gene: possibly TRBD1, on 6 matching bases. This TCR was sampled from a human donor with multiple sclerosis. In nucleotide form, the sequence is TGTGCCAGCAGCCCGGGGACATCCGGTGGCTACACCTTC. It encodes CASSPGTSGGYTF.